Listed below are T cell receptor beta chains from one sample, sequenced in a study of Graves' ophthalmopathy and Graves' hyperthyroidism. From the multiplex PCR reads, TCRdb called clonotypes with MiXCR, one entry per CDR3 protein. The table has around 660,000 distinct CDR3 sequences, under 50% seen once. The sample consisted of peripheral blood. These receptors were taken from an adult man with Graves' ophthalmopathy. The CDR3 runs from the conserved cysteine through the conserved F or W. D genes are given only for firm matches. The size entry is marked missing in some rows and otherwise reads once, few, many or a size class.

V gene,clone size,D gene,J gene,CDR3 DNA,CDR3 protein
TRBV6-6,many,NA,TRBJ1-6,TGTGCCAGCAGTTACGGTGCAGATTCCTCTTCACCCCTCCACTTT,CASSYGADSSSPLHF
TRBV29-1,NA,TRBD2,TRBJ2-5,TGCAGCGTTGAATGGGGGGGGCAAGAGACCCAGTACTTC,CSVEWGGQETQYF
TRBV2,few,NA,TRBJ2-6,TGTGCCAGCTCACCACGGCCCCGGGGATCTGGGGCCAACGTCCTGACTTTC,CASSPRPRGSGANVLTF
TRBV10-3,NA,NA,TRBJ2-7,TGTGCCATCAGTGATCGATTTAGGGAGACTATACTCTACGAGCAGTACTTC,CAISDRFRETILYEQYF
TRBV5-6,NA,NA,TRBJ2-7,TGTGCCGGCAGCCCTCAGGGGTCGGTGTCCTACGAGCAGTACTTC,CAGSPQGSVSYEQYF
TRBV11-2,NA,NA,TRBJ2-7,TGTGCCAGCAGCTTTCCGGGGTACTCCTACGAGCAGTACTTC,CASSFPGYSYEQYF
TRBV5-5,many,NA,TRBJ1-2,TGTGCCAGCAGCTTGAGAAGGGGAGACTACTATGGCTACACCTTC,CASSLRRGDYYGYTF
TRBV2,many,NA,TRBJ1-4,TGTGCCGGGGGTTTGTCGGGAGAAAAACTGTTTTTT,CAGGLSGEKLFF
TRBV7-9,NA,TRBD1,TRBJ1-4,TGTGCCAGCAGCTTAAAAGGCCAGGGGGGTGAAAAACTGTTTTTT,CASSLKGQGGEKLFF
TRBV7-2,many,NA,TRBJ1-1,TGTGCCAGCAGGGAGAACACTGAAGCTTTCTTT,CASRENTEAFF
TRBV5-1,few,TRBD1,TRBJ1-1,TGCGCCAGCAGCTCCCATCTCGACAGGGGAAACACTGAAGCTTTCTTT,CASSSHLDRGNTEAFF
TRBV2,medium-sized,TRBD1,TRBJ1-6,TGTGCCAGCAGGGACAGGGTGGGAAATTCACCCCTCCACTTT,CASRDRVGNSPLHF
TRBV2,NA,TRBD1,TRBJ1-6,TGTGCCAGCAGTGAAGCAAGGCAGGGGGCAACCTATAATTCACCCCTCCACTTT,CASSEARQGATYNSPLHF
TRBV25-1,NA,TRBD1,TRBJ1-3,TGTGCCAGCAGTGAGGCCGGGACAGGGGCCTCTGGAAACACCATATATTTT,CASSEAGTGASGNTIYF
TRBV25-1,many,TRBD1,TRBJ2-7,TGTGCCAGCAGTACCGCAGGGGGCTACGAGCAGTACTTC,CASSTAGGYEQYF
TRBV19,once,NA,TRBJ1-2,TGTGCCACCGCGGGCCGACGCTACACCTTC,CATAGRRYTF
TRBV25-1,NA,TRBD1,TRBJ2-2,TGTGCCAGCAGTGAGGGACAGGGAATCGGGGAGCTGTTTTTT,CASSEGQGIGELFF
TRBV29-1,NA,NA,TRBJ1-1,TGCAGCTTAGCTGTCGGGTGGAACACTGAAGCTTTCTTT,CSLAVGWNTEAFF
TRBV29-1,many,NA,TRBJ1-1,TGCAGCGTTGAGGGACAAGTGAACACTGAAGCTTTCTTT,CSVEGQVNTEAFF
TRBV11-2,many,TRBD2,TRBJ2-7,TGTGCCAGCAGCTTAGCCCAGCGGGAGGCCCTAGGGCAGTACTTC,CASSLAQREALGQYF
TRBV7-7,many,TRBD2,TRBJ2-2,TGTGCCAGCAGCCCCGGACTAGCGGGAGGTGGGGCCGGGGAGCTGTTTTTT,CASSPGLAGGGAGELFF
TRBV29-1,once,NA,TRBJ1-5,TGCAGCGTTGGAGACCGCAATCAGCCCCAGCATTTT,CSVGDRNQPQHF
TRBV7-2,NA,NA,TRBJ2-5,TGTGCCAGCAGTGCTAGAGATGGGGGGGGGCGGGAGACCCAGTACTTC,CASSARDGGGRETQYF
TRBV20-1,NA,TRBD1,TRBJ1-1,TGCAGTGCTAATAGGGCAGGGGGTCCGAACACTGAAGCTTTCTTT,CSANRAGGPNTEAFF
TRBV20-1,NA,TRBD1,TRBJ2-6,TGCAGTGTTCCTCCAGGGGGCGTTAGGGGTGGGGCCAACGTCCTGACTTTC,CSVPPGGVRGGANVLTF
TRBV9,NA,TRBD1,TRBJ1-3,TGTGCCAGCAGCCCGGGACAGGGGAAAGTCTCTGGAAACACCATATATTTT,CASSPGQGKVSGNTIYF
TRBV25-1,many,NA,TRBJ2-5,TGTGCCAGCAGTGACCGGGACTCAACCCAGTACTTC,CASSDRDSTQYF
TRBV2,NA,TRBD1,TRBJ2-5,TGTGCCAGCAGGGGACAGGTTGAAGAGACCCAGTACTTC,CASRGQVEETQYF
TRBV20-1,NA,NA,TRBJ1-2,TGCAGTGCTAGCATGGAAGAGAATGGCTACACCTTC,CSASMEENGYTF
TRBV6-6,many,NA,TRBJ1-3,TGTGCCAGCAGTTATGTCGGGGATTTGGCCTCTGGAAACACCATATATTTT,CASSYVGDLASGNTIYF
TRBV2,once,TRBD1,TRBJ1-2,TGTGCCAGCAGGAGCGGGACAGGGTATGGCTACACCTTC,CASRSGTGYGYTF
TRBV11-2,once,TRBD1,TRBJ2-7,TGTGCCAGCAGCTTAAGACAGGGAAGCGCCTACGAGCAGTACTTC,CASSLRQGSAYEQYF
TRBV11-1,NA,TRBD2,TRBJ2-7,TGTGCCAGCAGCTTATCCGCGGGAGGTCAATACGAGCAGTACTTC,CASSLSAGGQYEQYF
TRBV29-1,many,NA,TRBJ1-1,TGCAGCGTTGAAGTTCATTCAGGGACTGAAGCTTTCTTT,CSVEVHSGTEAFF
TRBV2,once,NA,TRBJ2-7,TGTGCCAGGCGGGACAGCGTTATCTCCTACGAGCAGTACTTC,CARRDSVISYEQYF
TRBV20-1,many,TRBD1,TRBJ1-2,TGCAGTGCTGGAGGACAGGGGGATGGCTACACCTTC,CSAGGQGDGYTF
TRBV5-1,many,NA,TRBJ1-2,TGCGCCAGCAGTTGGGACGGAGAATATGGCTACACCTTC,CASSWDGEYGYTF
TRBV25-1,NA,TRBD1,TRBJ1-6,TGTGCCAGCAGCCCACAAGGGGACAGCTATAATTCACCCCTCCACTTT,CASSPQGDSYNSPLHF
TRBV7-9,once,TRBD2,TRBJ2-7,TGTGCCAGCAGTCCCGGGGGGGGCCCAGGGTACTTC,CASSPGGGPGYF
TRBV10-3,many,TRBD1,TRBJ1-5,TGTGCCATCAGTGAAACCGGGACAGGGAACAATCAGCCCCAGCATTTT,CAISETGTGNNQPQHF
TRBV19,many,NA,TRBJ2-2,TGTGCCAGTAGTATTGGGCGGAACACCGGGGAGCTGTTTTTT,CASSIGRNTGELFF
TRBV11-2,NA,NA,TRBJ2-7,TGTGCCAGCTCCAGTTCTAGCCCCAAGGGGTCCTACGAGCAGTACTTC,CASSSSSPKGSYEQYF
TRBV15,NA,NA,TRBJ1-5,TGTGCCACCAGCAGAGATACCGCGTTTGGCAGGGGAGACAATCAGCCCCAGCATTTT,CATSRDTAFGRGDNQPQHF
TRBV11-2,many,NA,TRBJ2-5,TGTGCCAGCAGCTTAGAAGAAGAGACCCAGTACTTC,CASSLEEETQYF
TRBV2,many,NA,TRBJ2-7,TGTGCCAGCACCGTTTTTTGGGGCGAAACCTACGAGCAGTACTTC,CASTVFWGETYEQYF
TRBV4-1,NA,TRBD2,TRBJ2-1,TGCGCCAGCAGCCCAGCGGGAGGGTTCAATGAGCAGTTCTTC,CASSPAGGFNEQFF
TRBV19,many,TRBD2,TRBJ2-2,TGTGCCAGTAGTACTAGCGGACGAGGCACCGGGGAGCTGTTTTTT,CASSTSGRGTGELFF
TRBV9,few,NA,TRBJ2-2,TGTGCCAGCAGCCCTGATGGCACCGGGGAGCTGTTTTTT,CASSPDGTGELFF
TRBV2,many,NA,TRBJ1-2,TGTGCCAGCAGTGAAGCTATCGACCCCACTGGCTACACCTTC,CASSEAIDPTGYTF
TRBV20-1,NA,NA,TRBJ2-7,TGCAGTGCTGGAGGTCGGGACTCCGAAGGGTCCTACGAGCAGTACTTC,CSAGGRDSEGSYEQYF
TRBV20-1,NA,NA,TRBJ1-4,TGCAGTCTCCAACAGGGCCACACTGAAAAACTGTTTTTT,CSLQQGHTEKLFF